The rows below give T cell receptor beta chains drawn from one sample of a study of T cells in Graves' hyperthyroidism and ophthalmopathy. TCRdb reprocessed the multiplex PCR reads via MiXCR and lists one record per CDR3 protein. Of about 350,000 distinct CDR3 sequences listed, around a sixth are singletons. Material for sequencing was blood. The receptors shown here come from a woman aged 35 to 49 with Graves' ophthalmopathy. CDR3s leave out the opening cysteine and the closing phenylalanine or tryptophan. The size of a clone is reported for some rows only, either as once, few or many, or as a class for expanded clones.

j_call clone_size v_call cdr3_aa
TRBJ2-2 many TRBV2 ASSVAGLVNTGELF
TRBJ2-7 many TRBV4-1 ASSQVEAGWGLSYEQY
TRBJ2-5 many TRBV29-1 SELQGAGETQY
TRBJ1-1 NA TRBV20-1 SAGQGATEAF
TRBJ2-5 many TRBV5-6 ASSRLTGVGETQY
TRBJ2-7 NA TRBV28 ASTQDRVRSYEQY
TRBJ2-2 many TRBV4-1 ASSHGGGTGELF
TRBJ2-2 many TRBV24-1 ATSDFTTNTGELF
TRBJ2-7 many TRBV12-3/TRBV12-4 ASKYTDSYEQY
TRBJ2-7 many TRBV5-1 ASSLGPGGINEQY
TRBJ2-7 many TRBV5-1 ASSSTGPGNEQY
TRBJ1-1 many TRBV20-1 SALQGGTEAF
TRBJ1-2 NA TRBV6-4 AGPLIYGYT
TRBJ1-2 many TRBV5-4 ASSLDLRGQGDYT
TRBJ2-7 many TRBV29-1 SVGSRSTYEQY
TRBJ2-7 many TRBV7-2 ASSLRALDYTYEQY
TRBJ2-2 many TRBV11-1 ASSLAGTSGRPSLTGELF
TRBJ2-5 many TRBV19 ASSLVGDLRETQY
TRBJ1-6 many TRBV27 ASSSLTGTGFSPLH
TRBJ2-1 many TRBV28 ASSPPGDRHSYNEQF
TRBJ1-1 few TRBV20-1 SATPRGFPEAF
TRBJ1-5 NA TRBV12-3/TRBV12-4 ASSRVLGNQPQH
TRBJ1-1 many TRBV30 AWSGEGTEAF
TRBJ2-5 few TRBV6-5 ASRTVVGETQY
TRBJ2-5 NA TRBV7-6 ASSLGGFLSNQETQY
TRBJ2-7 few TRBV27 ASNTLAGGNEQY
TRBJ1-1 many TRBV6-1 ASGGTEAF
TRBJ2-5 many TRBV4-1 ASSSQRALQETQY
TRBJ1-2 many TRBV28 ASSPTDRVWDYGYT
TRBJ2-2 NA TRBV6-1 ASSAPSGGSTGELF
TRBJ2-5 many TRBV24-1 ATSEAGTAVETQY
TRBJ2-7 many TRBV7-2 ASSLSLQGEQY
TRBJ2-5 many TRBV6-5 ASSLRGSYETQY
TRBJ1-2 many TRBV19 ASSIRGTLYGYT
TRBJ2-5 many TRBV5-1 ASSSLRGRETQY
TRBJ1-1 many TRBV2 ASIRGEGAEAF
TRBJ2-7 many TRBV5-1 ASSRQTGASAKQY